Listed below are T cell receptor beta chains from one sample, sequenced in a study of chemoradiotherapy in HPV16-positive cancers. The assay was immunoSEQ multiplex PCR, and TCRdb's table has in-frame clones only and misses some. Of tens of thousands of clones listed, 75% to 90% are singletons. This sample comprised blood, obtained from a patient who underwent chemoradiotherapy. The receptor source for this set is a human donor with HPV-associated anogenital cancer. CDR3s include the opening cysteine and the closing phenylalanine or tryptophan. The order of the fields is J gene, V gene, D gene, clone size, CDR3 DNA, CDR3 protein. D genes are given only for firm matches. Expanded clones are given a class, and other clones once, few, many or no size at all.

J: TRBJ2-5; V: TRBV11-2; D: TRBD1; size: once; DNA: TGTGCCAGCAGGGGTTGGACAGGGGAAGAGACCCAGTACTTC; CDR3: CASRGWTGEETQYF
J: TRBJ1-1; V: TRBV5-1; D: TRBD1; size: .; DNA: TGCGCCAGCAGCTTGACCCCGACAGGGGTGGGTACTGAAGCTTTCTTT; CDR3: CASSLTPTGVGTEAFF
J: TRBJ2-1; V: TRBV5-5; D: TRBD2; size: .; DNA: TGTGCCAGCACAGCTAGCGGGACGGCCTCCTACAATGAGCAGTTCTTC; CDR3: CASTASGTASYNEQFF
J: TRBJ1-6; V: TRBV2; D: .; size: .; DNA: TGTGCCAGCAGTGTCGCTAGCTCCTATAATTCACCCCTCCACTTT; CDR3: CASSVASSYNSPLHF
J: TRBJ1-1; V: TRBV5-4; D: .; size: .; DNA: TGTGCCAGCAGCCCACAGGGTATTCAAGCTTTCTTT; CDR3: CASSPQGIQAFF
J: TRBJ2-5; V: TRBV19; D: TRBD2; size: .; DNA: TGTGCCAGTAGTGCAACTAGCGGGGCCCTAGGGGGAGAGACCCAGTACTTC; CDR3: CASSATSGALGGETQYF
J: TRBJ1-4; V: TRBV27; D: TRBD1; size: .; DNA: TGTGCCAGCAGACAGGGGGCCTTATCACCTAATGAAAAACTGTTTTTT; CDR3: CASRQGALSPNEKLFF
J: TRBJ1-2; V: TRBV28; D: .; size: .; DNA: TGTGCCAGCAGGCCAGGGGCTAACTATGGCTACACCTTC; CDR3: CASRPGANYGYTF
J: TRBJ1-2; V: TRBV18; D: TRBD1; size: .; DNA: TGTGCCAGCTCACCCCTCCCGGGACAGGGGAAGGAGGGCTACACCTTC; CDR3: CASSPLPGQGKEGYTF
J: TRBJ1-5; V: TRBV2; D: TRBD1; size: few; DNA: TGTGCCAGCGTCGTAGGGACAGGGGGCTCTCAGCCCCAGCATTTT; CDR3: CASVVGTGGSQPQHF
J: TRBJ1-1; V: TRBV29-1; D: .; size: .; DNA: TGCAGCGTTTATAGGGGAACTGAAGCTTTCTTT; CDR3: CSVYRGTEAFF
J: TRBJ1-2; V: TRBV4-1; D: .; size: .; DNA: TGCGCCAGCAGCCAAGACGGGGTTCTCTATGGCTACACCTTC; CDR3: CASSQDGVLYGYTF
J: TRBJ1-4; V: TRBV11-2; D: TRBD1; size: once; DNA: TGTGCCAGCAGCCCTCTCAGCAGGGGGCTAGCTAATGAAAAACTGTTTTTT; CDR3: CASSPLSRGLANEKLFF
J: TRBJ1-2; V: TRBV9; D: TRBD1; size: few; DNA: TGTGCCAGCAGCGTCGTTAACAGGGGAATGGGTGGCTACACCTTC; CDR3: CASSVVNRGMGGYTF
J: TRBJ1-3; V: TRBV10-2; D: .; size: once; DNA: TGCGCCAGCGCAGGAACCTCTGGAAACACCATATATTTT; CDR3: CASAGTSGNTIYF
J: TRBJ1-6; V: TRBV5-6; D: .; size: .; DNA: TGTGCCAGCAGCTTGGAAGGGTGGGGCGTCGAATCACCCCTCCACTTT; CDR3: CASSLEGWGVESPLHF
J: TRBJ1-5; V: TRBV6-1; D: .; size: .; DNA: TGTGCCAGCAAGTGGCACATGAATCAGCCCCAGCATTTT; CDR3: CASKWHMNQPQHF
J: TRBJ1-6; V: TRBV5-4; D: TRBD1; size: .; DNA: TGTGCCAGCAGCTCGGGACAGGGGTCTTCACCCCTCCACTTT; CDR3: CASSSGQGSSPLHF
J: TRBJ1-2; V: TRBV5-6; D: TRBD1; size: .; DNA: TGTGCCAGCAGCCCACAGGGGAGTGACTATGGCTACACCTTC; CDR3: CASSPQGSDYGYTF
J: TRBJ1-5; V: TRBV19; D: TRBD1; size: once; DNA: TGTGCCAGCAGAGGACAGGGCGATTTTCTCAGAGATTATCAGCCCCAGCATTTT; CDR3: CASRGQGDFLRDYQPQHF
J: TRBJ2-1; V: TRBV7-9; D: TRBD1; size: .; DNA: TGTGCCAGCAGCTTAACAGGACAGGCAGCGTACAATGAGCAGTTCTTC; CDR3: CASSLTGQAAYNEQFF
J: TRBJ1-2; V: TRBV7-9; D: TRBD1; size: .; DNA: TGTGCCAGCAGCCTAAAAGACCCCGGGACAGGGGTCTACTATGGCTACACCTTC; CDR3: CASSLKDPGTGVYYGYTF
J: TRBJ1-1; V: TRBV15; D: .; size: .; DNA: TGTGCCACCAGCAGAGGGGGATTGAACACTGAAGCTTTCTTT; CDR3: CATSRGGLNTEAFF
J: TRBJ1-1; V: TRBV5-1; D: .; size: .; DNA: TGCGCCAGCACACAGGGCGGGAACACTGAAGCTTTCTTT; CDR3: CASTQGGNTEAFF
J: TRBJ2-5; V: TRBV6-5; D: .; size: once; DNA: TGTGCCAGCAGTTACGGGGGATTCGAAGAGACCCAGTACTTC; CDR3: CASSYGGFEETQYF
J: TRBJ1-2; V: TRBV6-1; D: TRBD1; size: .; DNA: TGTGCCAGCATAGCAGGGGGGAACTATGGCTACACCTTC; CDR3: CASIAGGNYGYTF
J: TRBJ1-1; V: TRBV29-1; D: TRBD1; size: .; DNA: TGCAGCGGTATACAGGGGGCGGGCACTGAAGCTTTCTTT; CDR3: CSGIQGAGTEAFF
J: TRBJ2-4; V: TRBV5-1; D: .; size: .; DNA: TGCGCCAGCAGCTCCACGGCCGGGTCAGGCAAAAACATTCAGTACTTC; CDR3: CASSSTAGSGKNIQYF
J: TRBJ2-1; V: TRBV5-4; D: TRBD2; size: .; DNA: TGTGCCAGCAGCCGCGGGGGACTCCTAATTGCCAACTACAATGAGCAGTTCTTC; CDR3: CASSRGGLLIANYNEQFF
J: TRBJ2-3; V: TRBV28; D: .; size: once; DNA: TGTGCCAGCAGTTTAGGTTCGGCGTCTAGCACAGATACGCAGTATTTT; CDR3: CASSLGSASSTDTQYF
J: TRBJ1-3; V: TRBV5-1; D: .; size: .; DNA: TGCGCCAGCAGCTTGGATAGGGGATCTGGAAACACCATATATTTT; CDR3: CASSLDRGSGNTIYF
J: TRBJ1-2; V: TRBV4-2; D: TRBD1; size: few; DNA: TGTGCCAGCGGTCAACAGGGGGGGAACTATGGCTACACCTTC; CDR3: CASGQQGGNYGYTF
J: TRBJ2-2; V: TRBV4-2; D: .; size: few; DNA: TGTGCCAGCAGACGCGTGGGGGGGCTTACCGGGGAGCTGTTTTTT; CDR3: CASRRVGGLTGELFF
J: TRBJ2-1; V: TRBV27; D: .; size: .; DNA: TGTGCCAGCAGTCCTCTCTCAGACTACAATGAGCAGTTCTTC; CDR3: CASSPLSDYNEQFF
J: TRBJ1-3; V: TRBV19; D: .; size: .; DNA: TGTGCCAGTGTCCGGTCGGCTCACTCTGGAAACACCATATATTTT; CDR3: CASVRSAHSGNTIYF
J: TRBJ1-2; V: TRBV5-1; D: .; size: .; DNA: TGCGCCAGCAGCTTGGCTGGGAACTATGGCTACACCTTC; CDR3: CASSLAGNYGYTF
J: TRBJ1-2; V: TRBV7-2; D: .; size: .; DNA: TGTGCCAGCAGCCCGAGACGGGGCGGCTATGGCTACACCTTC; CDR3: CASSPRRGGYGYTF
J: TRBJ2-5; V: TRBV5-4; D: .; size: .; DNA: TGTGCCAGCAGCTTGTATCGGGGAGAATCGGCAGAGACCCAGTACTTC; CDR3: CASSLYRGESAETQYF
J: TRBJ2-3; V: TRBV9; D: TRBD2; size: .; DNA: TGTGCCAGCAGCGTAGTCCCGGGGGGGGCAGATACGCAGTATTTT; CDR3: CASSVVPGGADTQYF
J: TRBJ2-1; V: TRBV6-5; D: TRBD1; size: once; DNA: TGTGCCAGCTGCTACTCTGGGACAGGGCTTGGGATTGAGCAGTTCTTC; CDR3: CASCYSGTGLGIEQFF
J: TRBJ1-2; V: TRBV5-6; D: TRBD1; size: .; DNA: TGTGCCAGCGGACAGGCTAACTATGGCTACACCTTC; CDR3: CASGQANYGYTF
J: TRBJ2-3; V: TRBV5-4; D: TRBD2; size: .; DNA: TGTGCCAGCAGCAAGAGGCTAGCGGGGGGAAGCACAGATACGCAGTATTTT; CDR3: CASSKRLAGGSTDTQYF
J: TRBJ2-3; V: TRBV15; D: .; size: large; DNA: TGTGCCACCAGCAGAGATCTTCGGGGACCACCCGGTACGCAGTATTTT; CDR3: CATSRDLRGPPGTQYF
J: TRBJ1-2; V: TRBV5-1; D: .; size: .; DNA: TGCGCCAGCAGCACGATGGACACGGGATACGGCTACACCTTC; CDR3: CASSTMDTGYGYTF
J: TRBJ2-5; V: TRBV19; D: .; size: .; DNA: TGTGCCAGTAGTATCGGTTTTGAGGCGTGGTTGGAGACCCAGTACTTC; CDR3: CASSIGFEAWLETQYF
J: TRBJ1-6; V: TRBV21-1; D: .; size: .; DNA: TGTGCTTCGGTGGGGGGCCATTCACCCCTCCACTTT; CDR3: CASVGGHSPLHF
J: TRBJ1-2; V: TRBV5-1; D: .; size: few; DNA: TGCGCCAGCAGCTTAGGAGGGACACCAACCTACTATGGCTACACCTTC; CDR3: CASSLGGTPTYYGYTF
J: TRBJ2-5; V: TRBV5-8; D: .; size: .; DNA: TGTGCCAGCAGCCTTCAGGGCAGCGAGACCCAGTACTTC; CDR3: CASSLQGSETQYF
J: TRBJ2-3; V: TRBV10-2; D: TRBD2; size: .; DNA: TGCGCCAGCAGTGCGACTAGCGGGGGGGCCTGGACAGATACGCAGTATTTT; CDR3: CASSATSGGAWTDTQYF
J: TRBJ2-3; V: TRBV5-5; D: TRBD1; size: .; DNA: TGTGCCAGCAGCCATACCGGGACAGGGAGAGATACGCAGTATTTT; CDR3: CASSHTGTGRDTQYF
J: TRBJ1-2; V: TRBV6-5; D: .; size: .; DNA: TGTGCCAGCAGTCTCGGGGGGAGTAACTATGGCTACACCTTC; CDR3: CASSLGGSNYGYTF
J: TRBJ1-1; V: TRBV27; D: .; size: .; DNA: TGTGCCAGCAGTTTACGGGGGAACACTGAAGCTTTCTTT; CDR3: CASSLRGNTEAFF
J: TRBJ2-3; V: TRBV5-6; D: .; size: .; DNA: TGTGCCAGCAGCTTGCTGGGACCCTCCTCCAGGGATACGCAGTATTTT; CDR3: CASSLLGPSSRDTQYF